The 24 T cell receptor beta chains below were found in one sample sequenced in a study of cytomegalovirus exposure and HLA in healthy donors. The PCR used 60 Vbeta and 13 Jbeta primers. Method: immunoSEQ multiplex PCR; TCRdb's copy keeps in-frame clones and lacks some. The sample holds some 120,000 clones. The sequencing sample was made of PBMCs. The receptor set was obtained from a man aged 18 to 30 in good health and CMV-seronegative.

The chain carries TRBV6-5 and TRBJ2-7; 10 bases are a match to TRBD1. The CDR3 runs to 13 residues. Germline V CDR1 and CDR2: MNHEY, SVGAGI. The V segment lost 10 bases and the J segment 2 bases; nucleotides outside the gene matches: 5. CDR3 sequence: CATRTGGTYEQYF. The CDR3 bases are TGTGCCACCCGGACAGGGGGGACCTACGAGCAGTACTTC.

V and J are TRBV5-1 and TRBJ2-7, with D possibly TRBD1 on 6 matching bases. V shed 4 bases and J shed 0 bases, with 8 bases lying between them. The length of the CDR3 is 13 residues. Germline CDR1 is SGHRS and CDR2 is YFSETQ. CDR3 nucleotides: TGCGCCAGCAGCCCGGACAGCTCCTACGAGCAGTACTTC. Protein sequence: CASSPDSSYEQYF.

CDR3 sequence (DNA): TGTGCCAGCAGTTACGGCAGGGTCTCCTACGAGCAGTACTTC. This encodes CASSYGRVSYEQYF. The V call is TRBV6-5, the J call TRBJ2-7; maybe TRBD1 (5 bases). The CDR3 has 14 amino acids. From germline, CDR1 is MNHEY and CDR2 SVGAGI. V was shortened by 2 bases and J by 0 bases, with 8 bases between the two germline ends.

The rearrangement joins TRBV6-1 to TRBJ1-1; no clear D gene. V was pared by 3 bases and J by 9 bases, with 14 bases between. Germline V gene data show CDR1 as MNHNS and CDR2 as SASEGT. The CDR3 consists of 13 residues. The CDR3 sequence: CASSDLFLRKAFF. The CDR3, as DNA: TGTGCCAGCAGTGACCTCTTTCTACGAAAAGCTTTCTTT.

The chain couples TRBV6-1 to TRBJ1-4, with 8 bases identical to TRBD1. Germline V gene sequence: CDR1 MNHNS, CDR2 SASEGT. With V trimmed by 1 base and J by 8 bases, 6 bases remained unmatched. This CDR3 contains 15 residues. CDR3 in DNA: TGTGCCAGCAGTGAAGGGACAGGGTTTAGGGAAAAACTGTTTTTT. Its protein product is CASSEGTGFREKLFF.

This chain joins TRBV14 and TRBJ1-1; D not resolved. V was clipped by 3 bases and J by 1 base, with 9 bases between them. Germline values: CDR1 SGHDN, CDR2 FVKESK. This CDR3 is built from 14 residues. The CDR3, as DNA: TGTGCCAGCAGCCACCACGGGAGGAACACTGAAGCTTTCTTT. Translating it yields CASSHHGRNTEAFF.

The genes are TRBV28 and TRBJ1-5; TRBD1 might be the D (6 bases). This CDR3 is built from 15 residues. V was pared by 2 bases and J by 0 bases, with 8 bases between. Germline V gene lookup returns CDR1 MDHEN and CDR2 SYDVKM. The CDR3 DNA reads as TGTGCCAGCAGTTTAGGACAGACTAGCAATCAGCCCCAGCATTTT. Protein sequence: CASSLGQTSNQPQHF.

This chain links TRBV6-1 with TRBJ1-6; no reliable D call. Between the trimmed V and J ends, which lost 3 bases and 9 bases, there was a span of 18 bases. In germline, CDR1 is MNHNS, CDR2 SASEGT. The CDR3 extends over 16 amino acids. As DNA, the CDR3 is TGTGCCAGCAGTGATCTCCAGGCAAACGTGGGTTCACCCCTCCACTTT. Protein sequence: CASSDLQANVGSPLHF.

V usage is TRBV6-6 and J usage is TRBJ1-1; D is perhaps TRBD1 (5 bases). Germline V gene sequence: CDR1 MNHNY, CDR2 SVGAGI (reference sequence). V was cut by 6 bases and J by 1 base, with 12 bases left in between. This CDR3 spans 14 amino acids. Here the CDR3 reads CASSPWGENTEAFF. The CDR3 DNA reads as TGTGCCAGCAGCCCGTGGGGGGAGAACACTGAAGCTTTCTTT.

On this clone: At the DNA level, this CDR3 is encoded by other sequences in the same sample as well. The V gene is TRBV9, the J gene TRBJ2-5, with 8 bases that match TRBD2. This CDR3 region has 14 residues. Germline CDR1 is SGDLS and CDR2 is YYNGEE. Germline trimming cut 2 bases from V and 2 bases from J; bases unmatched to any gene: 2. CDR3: CASSVGGGQETQYF. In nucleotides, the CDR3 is TGTGCCAGCAGCGTCGGGGGGGGACAAGAGACCCAGTACTTC.

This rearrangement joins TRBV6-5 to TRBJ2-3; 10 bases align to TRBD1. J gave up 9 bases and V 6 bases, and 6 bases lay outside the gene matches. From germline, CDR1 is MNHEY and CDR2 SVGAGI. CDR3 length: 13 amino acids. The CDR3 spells CASSSPGQGTQYF. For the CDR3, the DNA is TGTGCCAGCAGCTCACCGGGACAGGGGACGCAGTATTTT.

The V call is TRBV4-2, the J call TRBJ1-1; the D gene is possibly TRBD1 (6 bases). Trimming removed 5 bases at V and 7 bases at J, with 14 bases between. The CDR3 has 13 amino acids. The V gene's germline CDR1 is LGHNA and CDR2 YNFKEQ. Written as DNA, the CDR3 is TGTGCCAGCAGCTTTCGACAGGCTGATGAAGCTTTCTTT. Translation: CASSFRQADEAFF.

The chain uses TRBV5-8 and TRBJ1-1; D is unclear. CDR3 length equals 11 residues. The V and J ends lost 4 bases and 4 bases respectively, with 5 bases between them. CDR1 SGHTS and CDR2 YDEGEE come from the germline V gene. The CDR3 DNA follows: TGTGCCAGCAGCCCCGGCACTGAAGCTTTCTTT. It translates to CASSPGTEAFF.

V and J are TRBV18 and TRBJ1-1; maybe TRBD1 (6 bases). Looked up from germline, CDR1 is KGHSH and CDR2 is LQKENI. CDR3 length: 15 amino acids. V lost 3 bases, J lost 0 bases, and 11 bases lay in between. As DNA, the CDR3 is TGTGCCAGCTCACCGCGACAGGACCTGAACACTGAAGCTTTCTTT. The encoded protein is CASSPRQDLNTEAFF.

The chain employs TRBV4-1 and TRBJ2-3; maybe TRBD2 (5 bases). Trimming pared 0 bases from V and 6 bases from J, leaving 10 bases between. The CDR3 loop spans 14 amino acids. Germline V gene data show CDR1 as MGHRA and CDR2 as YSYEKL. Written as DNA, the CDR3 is TGCGCCAGCAGCCAAGATGGGAGCTTGGATACGCAGTATTTT. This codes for CASSQDGSLDTQYF.

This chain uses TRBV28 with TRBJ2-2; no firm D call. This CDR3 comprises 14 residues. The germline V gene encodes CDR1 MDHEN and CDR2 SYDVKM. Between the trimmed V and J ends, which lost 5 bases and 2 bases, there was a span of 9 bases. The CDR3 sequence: CASSLGPNTGELFF. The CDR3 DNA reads TGTGCCAGCAGTCTGGGCCCTAACACCGGGGAGCTGTTTTTT.

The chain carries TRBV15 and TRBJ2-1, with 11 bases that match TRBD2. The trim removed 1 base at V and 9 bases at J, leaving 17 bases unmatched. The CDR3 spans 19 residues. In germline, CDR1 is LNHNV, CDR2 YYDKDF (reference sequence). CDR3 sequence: CATSRGSKFTSGSIGEQFF. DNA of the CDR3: TGTGCCACCAGCAGAGGGTCGAAATTCACTAGCGGGAGTATCGGTGAGCAGTTCTTC.

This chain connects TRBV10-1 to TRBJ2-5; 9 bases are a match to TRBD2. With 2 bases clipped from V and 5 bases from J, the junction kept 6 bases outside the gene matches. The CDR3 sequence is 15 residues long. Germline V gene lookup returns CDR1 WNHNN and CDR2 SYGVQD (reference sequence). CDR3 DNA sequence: TGCGCCAGCAGTGAGGGGCGGGGGGGGAAGGAGACCCAGTACTTC. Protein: CASSEGRGGKETQYF.

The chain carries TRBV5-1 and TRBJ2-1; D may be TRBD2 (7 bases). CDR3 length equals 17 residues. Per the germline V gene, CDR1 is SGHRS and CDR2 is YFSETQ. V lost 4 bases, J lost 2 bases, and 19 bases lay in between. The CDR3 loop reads CASSQWGGGATYNEQFF. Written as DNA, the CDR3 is TGCGCCAGCAGCCAATGGGGGGGCGGGGCAACCTACAATGAGCAGTTCTTC.

The CDR3 here is CASSPPSTEAFF. The CDR3 region has the DNA TGTGCCAGTAGTCCCCCCAGCACTGAAGCTTTCTTT. V and J are TRBV19 and TRBJ1-1; the D is unclear. Germline-derived CDR1 and CDR2 are LNHDA and SQIVND (reference sequence). V gave up 5 bases and J gave up 4 bases, with 8 bases separating them. This CDR3 comprises 12 residues.

This CDR3 is CASSAYELQGSETQYF. CDR3 in DNA: TGTGCCAGCAGTGCCTATGAACTTCAGGGGTCGGAGACCCAGTACTTC. V gene TRBV6-1 combines with J gene TRBJ2-5; possibly TRBD1 for D (6 bases). Germline lookup yields CDR1 MNHNS and CDR2 SASEGT. V lost 4 bases to trimming and J lost 5 bases, with 20 bases between them. There are 16 residues in the CDR3.

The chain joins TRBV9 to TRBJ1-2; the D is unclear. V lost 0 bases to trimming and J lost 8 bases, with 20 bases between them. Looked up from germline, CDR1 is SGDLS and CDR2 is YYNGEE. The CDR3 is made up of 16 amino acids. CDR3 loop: CASSVARGSNPEGYTF. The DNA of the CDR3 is TGTGCCAGCAGCGTAGCACGAGGGAGTAATCCGGAAGGCTACACCTTC. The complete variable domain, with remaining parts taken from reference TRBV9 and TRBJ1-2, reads DSGVTQTPKHLITATGQRVTLRCSPRSGDLSVYWYQQSLDQGLQFLIQYYNGEERAKGNILERFSAQQFPDLHSELNLSSLELGDSALYFCASSVARGSNPEGYTFGSGTRLTVV.

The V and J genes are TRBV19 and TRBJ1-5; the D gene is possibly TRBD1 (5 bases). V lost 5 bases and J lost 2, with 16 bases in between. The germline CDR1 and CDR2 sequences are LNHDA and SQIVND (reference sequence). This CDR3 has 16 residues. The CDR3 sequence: CASSPGGGSGNQPQHF. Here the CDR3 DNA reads TGTGCCAGTAGTCCAGGCGGGGGATCGGGCAATCAGCCCCAGCATTTT.

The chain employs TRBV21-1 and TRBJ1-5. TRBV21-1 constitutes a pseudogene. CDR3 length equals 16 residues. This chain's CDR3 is CASSKEGGGVGQPQHF. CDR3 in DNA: TGTGCCAGCAGCAAAGAAGGCGGGGGGGTGGGTCAGCCCCAGCATTTT.